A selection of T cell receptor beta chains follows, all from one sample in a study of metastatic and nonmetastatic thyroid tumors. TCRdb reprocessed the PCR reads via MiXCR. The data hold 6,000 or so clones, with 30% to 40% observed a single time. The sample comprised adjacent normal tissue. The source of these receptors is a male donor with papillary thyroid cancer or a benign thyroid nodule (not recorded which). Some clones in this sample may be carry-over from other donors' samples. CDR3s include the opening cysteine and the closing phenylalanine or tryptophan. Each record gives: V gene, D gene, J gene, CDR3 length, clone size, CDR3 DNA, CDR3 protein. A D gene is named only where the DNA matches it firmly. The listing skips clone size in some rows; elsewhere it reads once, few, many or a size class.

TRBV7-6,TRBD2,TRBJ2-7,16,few,TGTGCCAGCAGCTTAGAACGCGGGAGGCTGATAGACGAGCAGTACTTC,CASSLERGRLIDEQYF
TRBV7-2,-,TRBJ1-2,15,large,TGTGCCAGCAGCTTGGGGGGGATCCGCAGCTATGGCTACACCTTC,CASSLGGIRSYGYTF
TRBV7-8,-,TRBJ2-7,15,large,TGTGCCAGCAGCCCCGGTCGGGACGGAACCTACGAGCAGTACTTC,CASSPGRDGTYEQYF
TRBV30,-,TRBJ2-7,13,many,TGTGCCTGGAGTCTTGGATCTGACTACGAGCAGTACTTC,CAWSLGSDYEQYF
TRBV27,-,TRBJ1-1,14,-,TGTGCCAGCAGGTCAGTTGCCATGAACACTGAAGCATTCTTT,CASRSVAMNTEAFF
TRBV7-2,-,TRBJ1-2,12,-,TGTGCCAGCAGCTCACCCAACTATGGCTACACCTTC,CASSSPNYGYTF
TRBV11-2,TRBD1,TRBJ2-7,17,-,TGTGCCAGCAGCTTAGGTACAGGGGGCCATAGCTCCTACGAGCAGTACTTC,CASSLGTGGHSSYEQYF
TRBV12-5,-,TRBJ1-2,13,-,TGTGCTAGTGGTCCGACGGAGAACTATGGCTACACCTTC,CASGPTENYGYTF
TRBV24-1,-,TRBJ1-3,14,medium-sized,TGTGCCACCAGTGATACCCGCTCTGGAAACACCATATATTTT,CATSDTRSGNTIYF
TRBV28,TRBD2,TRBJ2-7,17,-,TGTGCCAGCAGGGGGGGTAGCGGGAGGGCCGGTCGCTACGAGCAGTACTTC,CASRGGSGRAGRYEQYF
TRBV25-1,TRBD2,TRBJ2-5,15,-,TGTGCCAGCAGCGTACCTACTAGCGGGAGGGAGACCCAGTGCTTC,CASSVPTSGRETQCF
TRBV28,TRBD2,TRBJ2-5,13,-,TGTGCCAGCAGTTTACTAGCGGGAGAGACCCAGTACTTC,CASSLLAGETQYF
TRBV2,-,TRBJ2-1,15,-,TGTGCCAGCAGTCGCGATACGGGCAACTACAATGAGCAGTTCTTC,CASSRDTGNYNEQFF
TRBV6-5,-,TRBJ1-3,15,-,TGTGCCTGCAGTTATATCGGGGCCGCTGGAAACACCATATATTTT,CACSYIGAAGNTIYF
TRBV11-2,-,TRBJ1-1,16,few,TGTGCCAGCAGCCTACCCTTGTGGGGGGCTAACACTGAAGCTTTCTTT,CASSLPLWGANTEAFF
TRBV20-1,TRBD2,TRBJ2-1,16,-,TGCAGTGCTAGAGGCCCGCAGTTAGCGGGGGACAATGAGCAGTTCTTC,CSARGPQLAGDNEQFF
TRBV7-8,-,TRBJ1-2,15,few,TGTGCCAGCAGTGTTAGTAGATCCCCCACGGATGGCTACACCTTC,CASSVSRSPTDGYTF
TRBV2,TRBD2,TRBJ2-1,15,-,TGTGCCAGCAGTGAGTCTAGCGGGAGGAGGAGTGAGCAGTTCTTC,CASSESSGRRSEQFF
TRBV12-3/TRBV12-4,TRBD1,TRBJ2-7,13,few,TGTGCCAGCAGCATGGGACAGGGACTTGGGCAGTACTTC,CASSMGQGLGQYF
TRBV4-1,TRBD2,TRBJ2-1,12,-,TGCGCCAGCAGCCAAGATCGGGAGGGGCAGTTCTTC,CASSQDREGQFF
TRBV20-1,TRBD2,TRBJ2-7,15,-,TGCAGTGCTAGAGATGGGGAGGGAGGGCCTTATGAGCAGTACTTC,CSARDGEGGPYEQYF
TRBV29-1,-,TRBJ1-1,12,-,TGCAGCGTTCAACCCCGGAACACTGAAGCTTTCTTT,CSVQPRNTEAFF
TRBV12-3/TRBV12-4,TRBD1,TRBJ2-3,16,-,TGTGCCAGCAGTCCGGGGACAGGGGGCATCACAGATACGCAGTATTTT,CASSPGTGGITDTQYF
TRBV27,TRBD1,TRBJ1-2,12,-,TGTGCCAGCAGCCCGACAGGGGTAGGCTACACCTTC,CASSPTGVGYTF
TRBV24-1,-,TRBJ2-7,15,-,TGTGCCACCAGTGACCCCCGGCTCAGAGTCTACGAGCAGTACTTC,CATSDPRLRVYEQYF
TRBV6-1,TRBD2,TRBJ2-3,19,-,TGTGCCAGCAGTGAGAGCCACCGGAGACTAGCCCTCGGCCCGGATACGCAGTATTTT,CASSESHRRLALGPDTQYF
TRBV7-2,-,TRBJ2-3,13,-,TGTGCCAGCAGCACTCGGGATCGAGATACGCAGTATTTT,CASSTRDRDTQYF
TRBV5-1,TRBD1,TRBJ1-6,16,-,TGCGCCAGCAGCTTGGAGGGGGCGCGTTATAATTCACCCCTCCACTTT,CASSLEGARYNSPLHF
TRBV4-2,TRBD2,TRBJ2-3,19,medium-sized,TGTGCCAGCAGCCCGAGACCGGGACTAGCGGGAGGGCCGGGAGATACGCAGTATTTT,CASSPRPGLAGGPGDTQYF
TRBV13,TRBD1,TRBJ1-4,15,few,TGTGCCAGCACCGGGGGGACAGGGCCCAATGAAAAACTGTTTTTT,CASTGGTGPNEKLFF
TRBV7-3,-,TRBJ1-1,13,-,TGTGCCAGCACCAGGGAGTTGGACACTGAAGCTTTCTTT,CASTRELDTEAFF
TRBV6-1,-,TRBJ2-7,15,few,TGTGCCAGCAGTGAAGCGCCTGTGTCTATGTACGAGCAGTACTTC,CASSEAPVSMYEQYF
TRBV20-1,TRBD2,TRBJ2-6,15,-,TGCAGCGCTAGCGGGGGGCCCTCTGGGGCCAACGTCCTGACTTTC,CSASGGPSGANVLTF
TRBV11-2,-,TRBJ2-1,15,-,TGTGCCAGCAGCTTAGATCCGGGCCCCAATGGTGAGCAGTTCTTC,CASSLDPGPNGEQFF
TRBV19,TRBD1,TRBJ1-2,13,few,TGTGCCAGCGCCGGGACAGCCAACTATGGCTACACCTTC,CASAGTANYGYTF
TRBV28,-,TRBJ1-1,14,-,TGTGCCAGCAGTTTCACGACAGTTAACACTGAAGCTTTCTTT,CASSFTTVNTEAFF
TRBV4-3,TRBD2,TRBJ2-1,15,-,TGCGCCAGCAGCCAATGGGCTAGCGGGAGGGTTGAGCAGTTCTTC,CASSQWASGRVEQFF
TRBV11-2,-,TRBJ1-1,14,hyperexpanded,TGTGCCAGCAGCTTAGGGGGAGCGAACACTGAAGCTTTCTTT,CASSLGGANTEAFF
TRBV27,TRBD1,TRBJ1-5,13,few,TGTGCCAGCGCGGGACAGAGCAATCAGCCCCAGCATTTT,CASAGQSNQPQHF
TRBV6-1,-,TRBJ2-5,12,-,TGTGCCAGCAGGGGGGGTCAAGAGACCCAGTACTTC,CASRGGQETQYF
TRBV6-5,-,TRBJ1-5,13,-,TGTGCCAGCAGTTACTCGAGTTGGCAGCCCCAGCATTTT,CASSYSSWQPQHF
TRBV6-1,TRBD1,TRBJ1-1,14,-,TGTGCCAGCAGGGGGACAGGGGCTGACACTGAAGCTTTCTTT,CASRGTGADTEAFF
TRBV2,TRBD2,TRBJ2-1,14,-,TGTGCCAGCAGTGACGGGTCTAGCGGCGATGAGCAGTTCTTC,CASSDGSSGDEQFF
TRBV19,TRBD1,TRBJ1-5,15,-,TGTGCCAGTAGCACGTTTCAGGGGGGCAATCAGCCCCAGCATTTT,CASSTFQGGNQPQHF
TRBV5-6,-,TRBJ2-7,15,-,TGTGCCAGCAGCTTGGACAGCGAATTCTCCTACGAGCAGTACTTC,CASSLDSEFSYEQYF
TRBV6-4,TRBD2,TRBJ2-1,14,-,TGTGCCAGCAGTTATGGACTAGCGAGCGATGAGCAGTTCTTC,CASSYGLASDEQFF
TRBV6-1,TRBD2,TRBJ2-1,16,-,TGTGCCAGCAGCTCCTATGGACTAGCGGATGACAATGAGCAGTTCTTC,CASSSYGLADDNEQFF
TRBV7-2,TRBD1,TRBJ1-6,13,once,TGTGCCAGCAGCCTGACAGGGGAGTCACCCCTCCACTTT,CASSLTGESPLHF
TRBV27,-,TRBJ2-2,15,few,TGTGCCAGCAGTTTAGTGCCTTCCGGTAGGGGGGAGCTGTTTTTT,CASSLVPSGRGELFF
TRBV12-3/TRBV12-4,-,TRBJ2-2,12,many,TGTGCCAGCAGTTATAGGACCGGGGAGCTGTTTTTT,CASSYRTGELFF
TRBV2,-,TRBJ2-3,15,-,TGTGCCAGCAGTGATTCGCCCAACCCCACAGATACGCAGTATTTT,CASSDSPNPTDTQYF
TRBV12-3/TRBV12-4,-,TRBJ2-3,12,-,TGTGCCAGCAGTTTCAGGGCAGATACGCAGTATTTT,CASSFRADTQYF